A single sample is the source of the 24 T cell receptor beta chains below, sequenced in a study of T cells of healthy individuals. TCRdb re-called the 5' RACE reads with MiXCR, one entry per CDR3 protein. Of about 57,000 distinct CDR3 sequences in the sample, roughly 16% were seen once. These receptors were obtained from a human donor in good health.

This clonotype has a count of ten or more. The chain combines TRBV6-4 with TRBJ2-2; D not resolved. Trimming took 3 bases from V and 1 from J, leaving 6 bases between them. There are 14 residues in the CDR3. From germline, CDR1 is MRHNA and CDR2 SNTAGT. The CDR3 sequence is CASSEPGNTGELFF. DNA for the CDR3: TGTGCCAGCAGTGAACCCGGGAACACCGGGGAGCTGTTTTTT.

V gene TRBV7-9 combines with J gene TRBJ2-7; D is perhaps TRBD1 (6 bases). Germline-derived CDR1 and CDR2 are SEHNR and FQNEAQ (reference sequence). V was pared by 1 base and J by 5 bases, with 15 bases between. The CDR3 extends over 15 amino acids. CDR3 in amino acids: CASSLGWQGKNEQYF. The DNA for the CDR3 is TGTGCCAGCAGCTTAGGCTGGCAGGGGAAAAACGAGCAGTACTTC.

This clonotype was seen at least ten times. The CDR3 DNA sequence: TGTGCCAGCAGCCCCACATGGACTAGCGGCACCGGGGAGCTGTTTTTT. Amino acids: CASSPTWTSGTGELFF. The chain joins TRBV11-2 to TRBJ2-2; 10 nucleotides match TRBD2. The germline gives CDR1 SGHAT, CDR2 FQNNGV. V shed 5 bases and J 4 bases; nucleotides not matched to a gene: 7. The CDR3 loop spans 16 amino acids.

CDR3 region: CAISDRDEQYF. The CDR3 DNA reads as TGTGCCATCAGTGACCGGGACGAGCAGTACTTC. This chain joins TRBV10-3 and TRBJ2-7; D is uncertain. CDR1 and CDR2 (germline): ENHRY, SYGVKD. V lost 3 bases and J lost 5, with 5 bases in between. The CDR3 extends over 11 amino acids.

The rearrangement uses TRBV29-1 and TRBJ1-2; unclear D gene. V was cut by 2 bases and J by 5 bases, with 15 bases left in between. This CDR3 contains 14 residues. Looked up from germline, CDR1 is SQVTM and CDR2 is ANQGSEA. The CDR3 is CSVETESHSYGYTF. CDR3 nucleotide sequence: TGCAGCGTTGAAACAGAATCTCATTCTTATGGCTACACCTTC.

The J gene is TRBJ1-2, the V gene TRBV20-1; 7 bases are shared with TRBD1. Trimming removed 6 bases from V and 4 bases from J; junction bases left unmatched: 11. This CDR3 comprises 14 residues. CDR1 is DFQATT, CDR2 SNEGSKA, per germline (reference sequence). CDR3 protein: CSAKPRDRAYGYTF. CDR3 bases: TGCAGTGCCAAGCCCCGGGACAGAGCCTATGGCTACACCTTC.

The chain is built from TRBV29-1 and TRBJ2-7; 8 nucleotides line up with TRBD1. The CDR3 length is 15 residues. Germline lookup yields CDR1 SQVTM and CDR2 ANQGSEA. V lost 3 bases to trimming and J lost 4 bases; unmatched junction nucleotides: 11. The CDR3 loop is CSVEAATGVRYEQYF. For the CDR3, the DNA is TGCAGCGTTGAGGCCGCGACAGGGGTTAGGTACGAGCAGTACTTC.

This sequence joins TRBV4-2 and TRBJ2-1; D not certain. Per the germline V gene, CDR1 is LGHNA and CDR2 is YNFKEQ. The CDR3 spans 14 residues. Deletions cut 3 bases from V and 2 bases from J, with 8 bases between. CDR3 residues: CASSHVGPYNEQFF. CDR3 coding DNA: TGTGCCAGCAGCCATGTAGGGCCCTACAATGAGCAGTTCTTC.

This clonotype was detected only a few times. The CDR3 coding sequence is TGTGCCAGCAGCTTAGATCGGACTAGACAAGAGACCCAGTACTTC. Its protein product is CASSLDRTRQETQYF. The rearrangement links TRBV11-2 to TRBJ2-5, with 7 bases fitting TRBD2. Germline values: CDR1 SGHAT, CDR2 FQNNGV. CDR3 length: 15 amino acids. V was pared by 0 bases and J by 2 bases, with 3 bases of the junction left unmatched.

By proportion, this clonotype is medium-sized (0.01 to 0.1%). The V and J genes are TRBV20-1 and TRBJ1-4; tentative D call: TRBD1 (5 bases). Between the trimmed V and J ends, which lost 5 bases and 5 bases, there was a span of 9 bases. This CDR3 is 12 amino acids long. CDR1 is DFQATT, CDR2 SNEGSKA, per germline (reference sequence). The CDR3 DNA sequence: TGCAGTGCTTTTTGGGGGAATGAAAAACTGTTTTTT. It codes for CSAFWGNEKLFF.

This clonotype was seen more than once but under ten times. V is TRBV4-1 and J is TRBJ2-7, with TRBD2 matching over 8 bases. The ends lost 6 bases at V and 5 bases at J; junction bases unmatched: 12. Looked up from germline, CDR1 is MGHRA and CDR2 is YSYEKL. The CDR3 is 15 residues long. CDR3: CASSHTGGGPDEQYF. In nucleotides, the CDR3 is TGCGCCAGCAGTCATACGGGGGGGGGGCCAGACGAGCAGTACTTC.

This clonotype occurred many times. Here the CDR3 DNA reads TGTGCCAGCAGTTTAGAGTTCGGGATTGTGAGGAACGGCTACACCTTC. Translation gives CASSLEFGIVRNGYTF. The chain is built from TRBV12-3 or TRBV12-4 and TRBJ1-2; D unclear. This CDR3 contains 16 residues. With 1 base removed from V and 8 bases from J, the gap between germline ends came to 20 bases.

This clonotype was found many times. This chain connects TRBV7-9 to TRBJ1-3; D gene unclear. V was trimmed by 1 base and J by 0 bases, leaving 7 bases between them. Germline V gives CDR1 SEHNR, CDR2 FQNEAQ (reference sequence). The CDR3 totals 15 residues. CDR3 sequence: CASSLERSSGNTIYF. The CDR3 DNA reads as TGTGCCAGCAGCTTAGAAAGGAGCTCTGGAAACACCATATATTTT.

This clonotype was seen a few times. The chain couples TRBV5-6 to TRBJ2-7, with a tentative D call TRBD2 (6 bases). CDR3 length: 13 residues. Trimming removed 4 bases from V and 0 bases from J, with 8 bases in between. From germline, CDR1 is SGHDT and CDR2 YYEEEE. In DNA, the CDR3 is TGTGCCAGCAGCCGGGGGTCCTCCTACGAGCAGTACTTC. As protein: CASSRGSSYEQYF. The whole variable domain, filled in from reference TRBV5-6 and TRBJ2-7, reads DAGVTQSPTHLIKTRGQQVTLRCSPKSGHDTVSWYQQALGQGPQFIFQYYEEEERQRGNFPDRFSGHQFPNYSSELNVNALLLGDSALYLCASSRGSSYEQYFGPGTRLTVT.

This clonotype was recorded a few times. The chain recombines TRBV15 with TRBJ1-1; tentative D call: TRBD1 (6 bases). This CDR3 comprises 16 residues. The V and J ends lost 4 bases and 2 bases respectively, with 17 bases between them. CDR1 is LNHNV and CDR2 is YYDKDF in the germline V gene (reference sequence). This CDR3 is CATSIRQALNNTEAFF. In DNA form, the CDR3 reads TGTGCCACCAGCATCAGACAGGCCTTGAATAACACTGAAGCTTTCTTT.

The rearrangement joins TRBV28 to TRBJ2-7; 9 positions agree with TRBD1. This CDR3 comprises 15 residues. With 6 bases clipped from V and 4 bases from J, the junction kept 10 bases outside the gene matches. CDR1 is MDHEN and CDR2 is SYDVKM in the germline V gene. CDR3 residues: CASRATGTGSYEQYF. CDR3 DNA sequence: TGTGCCAGCAGGGCAACCGGGACAGGGTCTTACGAGCAGTACTTC.

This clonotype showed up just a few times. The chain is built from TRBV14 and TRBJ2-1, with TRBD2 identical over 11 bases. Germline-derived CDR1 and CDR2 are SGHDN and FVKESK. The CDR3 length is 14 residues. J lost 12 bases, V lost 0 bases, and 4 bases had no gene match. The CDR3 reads CASSQEVSGRVQFF. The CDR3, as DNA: TGTGCCAGCAGCCAAGAGGTTAGCGGGAGGGTGCAGTTCTTC.

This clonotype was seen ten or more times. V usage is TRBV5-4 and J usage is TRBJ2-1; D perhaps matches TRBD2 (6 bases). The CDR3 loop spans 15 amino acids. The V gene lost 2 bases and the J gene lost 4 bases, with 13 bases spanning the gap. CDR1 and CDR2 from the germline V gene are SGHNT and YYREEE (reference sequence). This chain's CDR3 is CASSFGGGTYNEQFF. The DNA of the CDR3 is TGTGCCAGCAGCTTTGGTGGGGGGACTTACAATGAGCAGTTCTTC. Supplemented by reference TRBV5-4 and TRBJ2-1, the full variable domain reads ETGVTQSPTHLIKTRGQQVTLRCSSQSGHNTVSWYQQALGQGPQFIFQYYREEENGRGNFPPRFSGLQFPNYSSELNVNALELDDSALYLCASSFGGGTYNEQFFGPGTRLTVL.

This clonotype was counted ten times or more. The CDR3 is CASSYGTTDTQYF. In nucleotides, the CDR3 is TGTGCCAGCAGTTACGGGACCACAGATACGCAGTATTTT. The V call is TRBV6-5, the J call TRBJ2-3, with D tentatively TRBD1 or TRBD2 (5 bases each). There are 13 residues in the CDR3. Trimming took off 2 bases at V and 2 bases at J, with 5 bases between the two ends. CDR1 MNHEY and CDR2 SVGAGI come from the germline V gene.

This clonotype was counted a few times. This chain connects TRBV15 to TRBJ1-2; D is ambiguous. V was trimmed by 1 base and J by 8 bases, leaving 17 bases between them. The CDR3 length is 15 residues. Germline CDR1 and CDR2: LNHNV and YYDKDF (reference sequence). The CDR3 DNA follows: TGTGCCACCAGCAGAGTGGTCTTCAGCGAATGGGGCTACACCTTC. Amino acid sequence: CATSRVVFSEWGYTF.

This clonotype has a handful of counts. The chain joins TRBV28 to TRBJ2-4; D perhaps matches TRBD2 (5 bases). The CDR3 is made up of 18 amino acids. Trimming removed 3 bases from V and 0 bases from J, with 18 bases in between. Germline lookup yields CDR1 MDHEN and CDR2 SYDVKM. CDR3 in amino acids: CASSLPGWENLAKNIQYF. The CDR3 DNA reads TGTGCCAGCAGTTTGCCCGGGTGGGAGAATCTAGCCAAAAACATTCAGTACTTC.

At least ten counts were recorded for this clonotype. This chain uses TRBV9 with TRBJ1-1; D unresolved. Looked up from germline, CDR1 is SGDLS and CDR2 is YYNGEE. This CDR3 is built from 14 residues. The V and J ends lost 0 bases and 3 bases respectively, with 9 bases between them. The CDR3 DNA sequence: TGTGCCAGCAGCGTAGCGGTCGGAGACACTGAAGCTTTCTTT. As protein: CASSVAVGDTEAFF.

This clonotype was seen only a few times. CDR3 in amino acids: CASSLVENTGELFF. The DNA for the CDR3 is TGTGCCAGCAGCTTGGTGGAGAACACCGGGGAGCTGTTTTTT. The chain employs TRBV5-4 and TRBJ2-2; D unclear. Germline CDR1 SGHNT, CDR2 YYREEE (reference sequence). The germline V and J ends were trimmed by 0 bases and 1 base, with 4 bases remaining between them. The CDR3 contains 14 residues.

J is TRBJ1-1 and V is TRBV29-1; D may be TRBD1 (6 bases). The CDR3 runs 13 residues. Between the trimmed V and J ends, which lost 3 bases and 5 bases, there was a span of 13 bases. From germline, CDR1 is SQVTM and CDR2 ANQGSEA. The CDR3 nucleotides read TGCAGCGTTGATGGGGGGACAACGACTGAAGCTTTCTTT. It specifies CSVDGGTTTEAFF.